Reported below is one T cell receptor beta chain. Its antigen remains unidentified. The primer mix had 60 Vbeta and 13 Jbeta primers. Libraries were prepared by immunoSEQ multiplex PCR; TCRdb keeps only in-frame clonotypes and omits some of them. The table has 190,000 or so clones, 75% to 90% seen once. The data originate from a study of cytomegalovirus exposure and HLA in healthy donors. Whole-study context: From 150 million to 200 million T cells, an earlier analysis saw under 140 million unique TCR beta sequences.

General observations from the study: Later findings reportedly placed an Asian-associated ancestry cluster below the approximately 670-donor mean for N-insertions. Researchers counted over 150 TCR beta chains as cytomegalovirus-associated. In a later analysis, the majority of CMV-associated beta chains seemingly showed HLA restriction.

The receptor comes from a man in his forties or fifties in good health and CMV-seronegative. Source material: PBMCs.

DNA for the CDR3: TGTGCCAGCAGTGCCCTAGCGGGGGGATTCTACAATGAGCAGTTCTTC. Translated, it gives CASSALAGGFYNEQFF. The chain uses TRBV6-1 and TRBJ2-1; TRBD2 aligns across 11 bases. Germline-derived CDR1 and CDR2 are MNHNS and SASEGT. The J segment lost 3 bases and the V segment lost 4 bases, leaving 5 bases of the junction unmatched. This CDR3 spans 16 amino acids.